This TCR beta chain derives from a study of neurological immune-mediated disorders. Per germline, CDR1 MNHEY and CDR2 SVGAGI. The junction had 2 bases not matched to a gene; V was cut back by 4 bases and J by 1 base. CDR3 length: 15 amino acids. The cDNA came from 5'RACE with 10-nucleotide random UMIs. TCRdb reprocessed the 5' RACE reads via MiXCR and lists one record per CDR3 protein. This table has some 66,000 distinct CDR3 sequences, around 3.1% appearing once. Many counts were recorded for this clonotype. The receptor's source is a man aged 35 to 55 with multiple sclerosis. The gene calls are TRBV6-5 and TRBJ2-4, with 9 bases matching TRBD1. The sample comprised PBMCs. CDR3 sequence: CASSSGQGAKNIQYF. The CDR3 DNA sequence: TGTGCCAGCAGTTCCGGACAGGGGGCCAAAAACATTCAGTACTTC.